This TCR beta chain was profiled in a study of response to subunit inactivated influenza vaccine. General study points: After each seasonal influenza vaccination, few new T cells are recruited, the authors suggested.

This clonotype turned up a few times. The antigen is unknown. TCRdb independently ran MiXCR on the RT-PCR reads; one entry per CDR3 protein. This table has some 850,000 distinct CDR3 sequences, 18% appearing once. The material sequenced was PBMCs from blood, taken 5 to 6 days after vaccination. This clonotype was sampled from a man in his fifties or sixties who received an inactivated influenza vaccine.

The CDR3 DNA is TGCGCCAGCAGGCAGGGGGCTTCAGAGACCCAGTACTTC. Translating it yields CASRQGASETQYF. The V gene is TRBV5-1, the J gene TRBJ2-5; 8 nucleotides align to TRBD1. J gave up 4 bases and V 5 bases, and 4 bases lay outside the gene matches. From germline, CDR1 is SGHRS and CDR2 YFSETQ. CDR3 size: 13 residues.